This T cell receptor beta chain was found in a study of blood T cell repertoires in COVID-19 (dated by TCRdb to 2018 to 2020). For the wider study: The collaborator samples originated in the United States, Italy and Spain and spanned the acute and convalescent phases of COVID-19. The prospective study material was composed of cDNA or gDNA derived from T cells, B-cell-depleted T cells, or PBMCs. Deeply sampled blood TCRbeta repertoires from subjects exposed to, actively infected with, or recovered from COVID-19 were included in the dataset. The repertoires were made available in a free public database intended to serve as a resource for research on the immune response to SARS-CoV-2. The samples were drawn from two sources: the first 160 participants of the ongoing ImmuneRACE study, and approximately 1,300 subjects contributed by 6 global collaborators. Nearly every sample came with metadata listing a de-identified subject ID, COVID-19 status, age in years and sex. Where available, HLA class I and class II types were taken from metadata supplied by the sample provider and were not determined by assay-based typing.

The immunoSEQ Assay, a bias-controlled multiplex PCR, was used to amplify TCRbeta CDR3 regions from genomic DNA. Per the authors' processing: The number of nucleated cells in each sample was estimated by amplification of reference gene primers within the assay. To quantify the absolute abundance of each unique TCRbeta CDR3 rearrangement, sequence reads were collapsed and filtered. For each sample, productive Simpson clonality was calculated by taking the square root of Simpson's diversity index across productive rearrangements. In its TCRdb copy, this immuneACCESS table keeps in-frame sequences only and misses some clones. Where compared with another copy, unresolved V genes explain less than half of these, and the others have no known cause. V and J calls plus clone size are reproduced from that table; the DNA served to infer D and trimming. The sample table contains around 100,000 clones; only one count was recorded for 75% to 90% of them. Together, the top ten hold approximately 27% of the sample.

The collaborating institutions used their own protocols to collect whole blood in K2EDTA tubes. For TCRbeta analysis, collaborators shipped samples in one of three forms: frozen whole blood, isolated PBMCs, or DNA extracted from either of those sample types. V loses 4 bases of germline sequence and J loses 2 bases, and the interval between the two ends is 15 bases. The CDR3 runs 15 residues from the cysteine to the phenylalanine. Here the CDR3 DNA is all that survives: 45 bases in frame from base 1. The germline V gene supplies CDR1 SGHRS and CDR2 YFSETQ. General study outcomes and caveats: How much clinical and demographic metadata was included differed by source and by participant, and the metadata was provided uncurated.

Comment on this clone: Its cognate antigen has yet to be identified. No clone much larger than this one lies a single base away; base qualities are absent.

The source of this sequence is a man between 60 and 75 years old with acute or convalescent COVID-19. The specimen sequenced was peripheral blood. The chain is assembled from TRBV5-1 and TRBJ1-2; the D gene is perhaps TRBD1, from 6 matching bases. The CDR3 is CASSQQGLGNYGYTF. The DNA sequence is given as TGCGCCAGCAGCCAACAGGGCCTGGGGAACTATGGCTACACCTTC.